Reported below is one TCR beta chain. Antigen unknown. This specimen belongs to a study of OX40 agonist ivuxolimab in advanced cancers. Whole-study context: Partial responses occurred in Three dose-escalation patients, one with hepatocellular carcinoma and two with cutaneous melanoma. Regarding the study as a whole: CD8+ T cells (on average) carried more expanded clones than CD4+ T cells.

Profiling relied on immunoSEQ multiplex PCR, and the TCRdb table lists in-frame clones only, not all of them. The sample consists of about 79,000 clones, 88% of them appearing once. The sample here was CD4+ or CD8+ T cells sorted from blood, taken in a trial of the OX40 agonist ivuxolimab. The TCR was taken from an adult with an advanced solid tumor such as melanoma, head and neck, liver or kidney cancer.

The CDR3 protein is CASSSGQGEEEQFF. The CDR3 DNA is TGTGCCAGCAGTTCGGGACAGGGGGAAGAGGAGCAGTTCTTC. The rearrangement uses TRBV6-6 and TRBJ2-1; 11 nucleotides align to TRBD1. Per germline, CDR1 MNHNY and CDR2 SVGAGI (reference sequence). The CDR3 has 14 amino acids. With V trimmed by 4 bases and J by 10 bases, 6 bases remained unmatched.